This entry lists 21 T cell receptor beta chains sequenced from one sample in a study of shared clonotypes between healthy human individuals. Method: immunoSEQ multiplex PCR; TCRdb's copy keeps in-frame clones and lacks some. The sample lists some 89,000 clones, 67% occurring once. The sequenced sample was memory CD8+ T cells sorted from blood. Subset defined: CD45RO+ cells pooled with CCR7-negative TemRA cells. These receptor sequences come from a man younger than 45 in good health.

The genes are TRBV5-1 and TRBJ2-5; tentatively, D is TRBD1 (6 bases). V lost 0 bases and J lost 1, with 13 bases in between. The CDR3 is 16 residues long. In germline, CDR1 is SGHRS, CDR2 YFSETQ. CDR3 DNA: TGCGCCAGCAGCTTGGTTGGACAGACGGTCCAAGAGACCCAGTACTTC. Translation: CASSLVGQTVQETQYF.

The chain carries TRBV18 and TRBJ2-1, with no clear D. Germline assignment: CDR1 KGHSH and CDR2 LQKENI. CDR3 size: 12 residues. Trimming took off 2 bases at V and 7 bases at J, with 6 bases between the two ends. CDR3 sequence reads: CASSPTTNEQFF. The CDR3 DNA follows: TGTGCCAGCTCACCAACCACGAATGAGCAGTTCTTC.

The V and J genes are TRBV28 and TRBJ2-3; 12 bases are shared with TRBD1. The CDR3 consists of 15 residues. Germline V lookup: CDR1 MDHEN, CDR2 SYDVKM. Trimming removed 4 bases from V and 5 bases from J; junction bases left unmatched: 4. The CDR3 bases are TGTGCCAGCAGTTGGGGGACAGGGGGCAGAGATACGCAGTATTTT. Its protein product is CASSWGTGGRDTQYF.

This clone occurred once. The chain joins TRBV14 to TRBJ2-1; 11 bases fit TRBD2. The CDR3 runs to 17 residues. Trimming took 3 bases from V and 0 from J; bases not matched to a gene: 4. Per germline, CDR1 SGHDN and CDR2 FVKESK. The CDR3 is CASSHLAGGPSYNEQFF. DNA of the CDR3: TGTGCCAGCAGCCACTTAGCGGGAGGGCCCTCCTACAATGAGCAGTTCTTC.

In this sample, this clone turned up a few times. The J gene is TRBJ2-7, the V gene TRBV15; TRBD2 aligns across 7 bases. With V trimmed by 2 bases and J by 6 bases, 7 bases remained unmatched. The CDR3 runs 14 residues. Germline loops: CDR1 LNHNV, CDR2 YYDKDF (reference sequence). Written as DNA, the CDR3 is TGTGCCACCAGCAGATTAGCGGGTTTGGTCGAGCAGTACTTC. This encodes CATSRLAGLVEQYF. Full variable domain (rest looked up from reference TRBV15 and TRBJ2-7): DAMVIQNPRYQVTQFGKPVTLSCSQTLNHNVMYWYQQKSSQAPKLLFHYYDKDFNNEADTPDNFQSRRPNTSFCFLDIRSPGLGDTAMYLCATSRLAGLVEQYFGPGTRLTVT.

The rearrangement joins TRBV6-6 to TRBJ1-2; TRBD1 is a possible D gene (5 bases). The CDR3 has 14 residues. Germline-derived CDR1 and CDR2 are MNHNY and SVGAGI (reference sequence). V shed 0 bases and J shed 2 bases, with 7 bases lying between them. For the CDR3, the DNA is TGTGCCAGCAGTTACTCGGGGCCCAACTATGGCTACACCTTC. Translating gives CASSYSGPNYGYTF.

This chain connects TRBV6-4 to TRBJ2-6, with D perhaps TRBD1 (5 bases). Trimming pared 4 bases from V and 4 bases from J, leaving 14 bases between. The V gene's germline CDR1 is MRHNA and CDR2 SNTAGT. This CDR3 is 16 amino acids long. DNA for the CDR3: TGTGCCAGCAGTGGCCAGACAGAGTCAGGGGCCAACGTCCTGACTTTC. Its protein is CASSGQTESGANVLTF.

The V gene is TRBV6-5, the J gene TRBJ1-2, with D unclear. In germline, CDR1 is MNHEY, CDR2 SVGAGI. This CDR3 comprises 15 residues. The V gene lost 7 bases and the J gene lost 4 bases, with 19 bases spanning the gap. The CDR3 bases are TGTGCCAGCAACAGCGCTCCAGCCAGCCTCTATGGCTACACCTTC. Translating it yields CASNSAPASLYGYTF.

The chain links TRBV29-1 to TRBJ1-2, with D possibly TRBD1 on 5 matching bases. V was cut by 4 bases and J by 2 bases, with 17 bases left in between. Germline V CDR1 and CDR2: SQVTM, ANQGSEA. This CDR3 comprises 15 residues. Here the CDR3 reads CSVGVGWGTNYGYTF. Here the CDR3 DNA reads TGCAGCGTTGGTGTCGGTTGGGGCACCAACTATGGCTACACCTTC.

The rearrangement joins TRBV5-6 to TRBJ2-1; 9 positions agree with TRBD2. The CDR3 consists of 17 residues. The V gene's germline CDR1 is SGHDT and CDR2 YYEEEE. The V and J ends lost 4 bases and 2 bases, in that order; junction bases with no gene match: 10. The CDR3 protein is CASSLLGRGGTYNEQFF. CDR3 bases: TGTGCCAGCAGCCTTCTAGGGCGGGGGGGGACCTACAATGAGCAGTTCTTC.

V gene TRBV25-1 combines with J gene TRBJ2-1; 14 bases are shared with TRBD2. The CDR3 is 17 residues long. Looked up from germline, CDR1 is MGHDK and CDR2 is SYGVNS. V lost 2 bases and J lost 3; bases outside the gene matches: 3. CDR3 DNA: TGTGCCAGCAGTGAAATAGGGACTAGCGGGAGCTACAATGAGCAGTTCTTC. Translating it yields CASSEIGTSGSYNEQFF.

The rearrangement uses TRBV11-2 and TRBJ2-7; 7 bases line up with TRBD1. The CDR3 contains 15 residues. The V segment lost 3 bases and the J segment 2 bases; nucleotides outside the gene matches: 7. CDR1 is SGHAT, CDR2 FQNNGV, per germline. CDR3 amino acids: CASSLYRGPAYEQYF. The CDR3 region has the DNA TGTGCCAGCAGCTTGTACAGGGGTCCCGCCTACGAGCAGTACTTC.

This clone occurred once. The J gene is TRBJ2-4, the V gene TRBV10-2; D may be TRBD2 (7 bases). The germline V and J ends were trimmed by 0 bases and 3 bases, with 12 bases remaining between them. This CDR3 is built from 16 residues. From germline, CDR1 is WSHSY and CDR2 SAAADI. The CDR3 reads CASSESGGLVKNIQYF. The CDR3 region has the DNA TGCGCCAGCAGTGAGTCCGGGGGGCTGGTCAAAAACATTCAGTACTTC.

Worth noting for this clone: A far larger clone is only one base removed, so a read error is likely. Other DNA sequences within the sample encode an identical CDR3. The chain uses TRBV27 and TRBJ2-7; D gene unclear. In germline, CDR1 is MNHEY, CDR2 SMNVEV (reference sequence). The CDR3 is 12 residues long. The V gene lost 4 bases and the J gene lost 1 base, with 5 bases spanning the gap. CDR3 protein: CASSSLSYEQYF. The CDR3 coding sequence is TGTGCCAGCAGTTCGTTATCCTACGAGCAGTACTTC.

This clone has at least ten counts. This sequence joins TRBV28 and TRBJ2-1; weak D call: TRBD2 (6 bases). CDR3 length: 14 amino acids. Trimming took off 6 bases at V and 5 bases at J, with 14 bases between the two ends. Germline loops: CDR1 MDHEN, CDR2 SYDVKM. In DNA form, the CDR3 reads TGTGCCAGCAGGGTGCGGGGACCCCACAATGAGCAGTTCTTC. This sequence encodes CASRVRGPHNEQFF.

This chain connects TRBV5-5 to TRBJ2-2, with TRBD1 identical over 8 bases. Germline CDR1 is SGHKS and CDR2 is YYEKEE (reference sequence). This CDR3 contains 15 residues. V shed 4 bases and J 5 bases; nucleotides not matched to a gene: 7. As DNA, the CDR3 is TGTGCCAGCAGCCCAGGGGGCGGGAAAACCGGGGAGCTGTTTTTT. It yields the protein CASSPGGGKTGELFF.

The V call is TRBV28, the J call TRBJ1-2, with no clear D. Germline V CDR1 and CDR2: MDHEN, SYDVKM. V lost 5 bases, J lost 3 bases, and 4 bases lay in between. The CDR3 runs to 11 residues. CDR3 bases: TGTGCCAGCAGTACGGACTATGGCTACACCTTC. Translated, it gives CASSTDYGYTF.

V usage is TRBV6-4 and J usage is TRBJ2-7; 11 bases are a match to TRBD2. CDR1 is MRHNA and CDR2 is SNTAGT in the germline V gene. CDR3 size: 16 residues. After removal of 3 bases from V and 0 bases from J, the junction contained 4 bases not matched to a gene. The CDR3 here is CASSETGTSGSYEQYF. CDR3 DNA: TGTGCCAGCAGTGAAACCGGGACTAGCGGCTCCTACGAGCAGTACTTC.

This clone occurred once. The chain links TRBV11-1 to TRBJ1-4; D uncertain. CDR1 is SGHAT and CDR2 is FQDESV in the germline V gene (reference sequence). V lost 5 bases, J lost 5 bases, and 21 bases lay in between. This CDR3 spans 17 amino acids. CDR3 sequence (DNA): TGTGCCAGCAGCCGCCACTTTGTCCTGAGAGGGAATGAAAAACTGTTTTTT. It codes for CASSRHFVLRGNEKLFF.

At least ten counts were recorded for this clone. The CDR3 here is CASTPYGGFYNEQFF. DNA for the CDR3: TGTGCCAGTACCCCCTATGGGGGGTTCTACAATGAGCAGTTCTTC. J is TRBJ2-1 and V is TRBV19; TRBD2 might be the D (6 bases). Deletions cut 7 bases from V and 3 bases from J, with 16 bases between. The CDR3 runs to 15 residues. Germline-derived CDR1 and CDR2 are LNHDA and SQIVND (reference sequence).

DNA of the CDR3: TGTGCCAGCAGCGGAATAGCGGGAGGGCCCTACAATGAGCAGTTCTTC. Its protein is CASSGIAGGPYNEQFF. The rearrangement links TRBV9 to TRBJ2-1; 11 nucleotides agree with TRBD2. V lost 3 bases and J lost 2; bases outside the gene matches: 4. CDR3 length: 16 amino acids. CDR1 SGDLS and CDR2 YYNGEE come from the germline V gene.